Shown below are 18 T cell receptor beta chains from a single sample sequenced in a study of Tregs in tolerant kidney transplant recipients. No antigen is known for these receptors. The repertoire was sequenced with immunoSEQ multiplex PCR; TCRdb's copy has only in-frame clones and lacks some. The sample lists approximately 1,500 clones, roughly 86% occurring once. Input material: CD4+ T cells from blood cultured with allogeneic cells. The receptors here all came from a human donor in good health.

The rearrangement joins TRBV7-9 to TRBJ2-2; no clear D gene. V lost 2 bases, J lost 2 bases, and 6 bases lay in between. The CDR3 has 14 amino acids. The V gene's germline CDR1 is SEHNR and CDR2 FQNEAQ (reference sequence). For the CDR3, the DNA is TGTGCCAGCAGCTTAAGGGTTAACACCGGGGAGCTGTTTTTT. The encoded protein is CASSLRVNTGELFF.

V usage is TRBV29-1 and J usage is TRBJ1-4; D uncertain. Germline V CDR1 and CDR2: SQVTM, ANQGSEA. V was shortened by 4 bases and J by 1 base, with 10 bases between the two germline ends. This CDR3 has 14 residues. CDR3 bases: TGCAGCGTTGGACTCTCACTAACTAATGAAAAACTGTTTTTT. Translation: CSVGLSLTNEKLFF.

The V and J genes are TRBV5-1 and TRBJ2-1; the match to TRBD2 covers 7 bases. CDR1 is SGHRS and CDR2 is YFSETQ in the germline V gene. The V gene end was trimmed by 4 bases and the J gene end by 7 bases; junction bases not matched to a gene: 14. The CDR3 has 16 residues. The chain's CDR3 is CASSPRGEGSGNEQFF. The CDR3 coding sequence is TGCGCCAGCAGCCCCCGTGGGGAGGGTTCAGGTAATGAGCAGTTCTTC.

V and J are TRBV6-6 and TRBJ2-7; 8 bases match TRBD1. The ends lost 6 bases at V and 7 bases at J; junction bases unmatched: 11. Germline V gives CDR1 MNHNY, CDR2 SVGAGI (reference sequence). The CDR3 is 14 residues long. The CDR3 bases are TGTGCCAGCAGAACCCAGGGGGCCCCTTCGGAGCAGTACTTC. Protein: CASRTQGAPSEQYF.

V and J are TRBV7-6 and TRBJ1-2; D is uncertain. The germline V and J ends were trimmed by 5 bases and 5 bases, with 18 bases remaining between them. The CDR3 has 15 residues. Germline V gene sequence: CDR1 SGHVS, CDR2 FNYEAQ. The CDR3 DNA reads TGTGCCAGCAGCCCCGACAACGTTCCTAGGTATGGCTACACCTTC. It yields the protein CASSPDNVPRYGYTF. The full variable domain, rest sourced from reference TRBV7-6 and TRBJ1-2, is GAGVSQSPRYKVTKRGQDVALRCDPISGHVSLYWYRQALGQGPEFLTYFNYEAQQDKSGLPNDRFSAERPEGSISTLTIQRTEQRDSAMYRCASSPDNVPRYGYTFGSGTRLTVV.

As DNA, the CDR3 is TGTGCCAGCAGCGGCCGGGACAGTCCCTACGAGCAGTACTTC. It yields the protein CASSGRDSPYEQYF. The chain uses TRBV6-1 and TRBJ2-7; 7 nucleotides match TRBD1. CDR1 is MNHNS and CDR2 is SASEGT in the germline V gene. Germline trimming cut 6 bases from V and 2 bases from J; bases unmatched to any gene: 7. CDR3 length: 14 amino acids.

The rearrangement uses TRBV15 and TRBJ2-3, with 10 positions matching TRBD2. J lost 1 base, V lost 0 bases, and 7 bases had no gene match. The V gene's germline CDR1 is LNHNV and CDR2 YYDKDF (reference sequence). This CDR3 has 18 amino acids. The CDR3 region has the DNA TGTGCCACCAGCAGAGATAGTAGGACTAGCGGACGCACAGATACGCAGTATTTT. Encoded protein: CATSRDSRTSGRTDTQYF.

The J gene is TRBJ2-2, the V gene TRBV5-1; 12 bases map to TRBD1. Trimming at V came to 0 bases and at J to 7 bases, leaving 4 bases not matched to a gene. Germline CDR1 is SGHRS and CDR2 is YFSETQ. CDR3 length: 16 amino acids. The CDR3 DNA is TGCGCCAGCAGCTTGGCCGGGACAGGGGGCATCGGGGAGCTGTTTTTT. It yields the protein CASSLAGTGGIGELFF.

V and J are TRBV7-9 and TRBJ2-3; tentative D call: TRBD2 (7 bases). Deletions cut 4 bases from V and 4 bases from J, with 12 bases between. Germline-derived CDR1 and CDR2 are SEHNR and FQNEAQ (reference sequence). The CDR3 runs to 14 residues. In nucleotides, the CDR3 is TGTGCCAGCAGCTCTGGGGGGGCCTCAGATACGCAGTATTTT. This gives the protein CASSSGGASDTQYF. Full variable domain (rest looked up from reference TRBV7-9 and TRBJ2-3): DTGVSQNPRHKITKRGQNVTFRCDPISEHNRLYWYRQTLGQGPEFLTYFQNEAQLEKSRLLSDRFSAERPKGSFSTLEIQRTEQGDSAMYLCASSSGGASDTQYFGPGTRLTVL.

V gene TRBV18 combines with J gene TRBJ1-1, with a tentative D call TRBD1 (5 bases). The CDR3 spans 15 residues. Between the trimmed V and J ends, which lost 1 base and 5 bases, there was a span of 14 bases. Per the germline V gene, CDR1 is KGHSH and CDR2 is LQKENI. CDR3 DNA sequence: TGTGCCAGCTCACCACAGGGGAGGGAGAGGACTGAAGCTTTCTTT. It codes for CASSPQGRERTEAFF.

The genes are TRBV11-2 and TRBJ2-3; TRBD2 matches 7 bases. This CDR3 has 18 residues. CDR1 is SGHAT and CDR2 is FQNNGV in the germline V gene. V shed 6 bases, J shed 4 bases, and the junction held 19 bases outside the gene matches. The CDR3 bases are TGTGCCAGCAGGGGGAGTAGGGAGGGCCTCGTCCTCGCAGATACGCAGTATTTT. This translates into CASRGSREGLVLADTQYF.

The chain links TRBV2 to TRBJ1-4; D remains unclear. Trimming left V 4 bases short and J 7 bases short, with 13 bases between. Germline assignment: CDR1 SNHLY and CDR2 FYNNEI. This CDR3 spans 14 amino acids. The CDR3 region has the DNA TGTGCCAGCAGTGGCGGCCGTAAAACTGAAAAACTGTTTTTT. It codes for CASSGGRKTEKLFF. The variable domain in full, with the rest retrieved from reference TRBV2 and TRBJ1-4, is EPEVTQTPSHQVTQMGQEVILRCVPISNHLYFYWYRQILGQKVEFLVSFYNNEISEKSEIFDDQFSVERPDGSNFTLKIRSTKLEDSAMYFCASSGGRKTEKLFFGSGTQLSVL.

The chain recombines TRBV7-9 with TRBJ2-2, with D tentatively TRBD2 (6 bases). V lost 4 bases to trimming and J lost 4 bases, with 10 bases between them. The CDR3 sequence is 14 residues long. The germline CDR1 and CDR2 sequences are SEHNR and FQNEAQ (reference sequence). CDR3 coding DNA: TGTGCCAGCAGCTCGGGGGACCTCACCGGGGAGCTGTTTTTT. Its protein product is CASSSGDLTGELFF.

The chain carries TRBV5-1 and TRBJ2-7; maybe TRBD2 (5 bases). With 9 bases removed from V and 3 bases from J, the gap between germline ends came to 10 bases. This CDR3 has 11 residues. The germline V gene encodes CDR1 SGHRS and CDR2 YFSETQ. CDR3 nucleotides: TGCGCCAACCTAGCATTCTACGAGCAGTACTTC. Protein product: CANLAFYEQYF.

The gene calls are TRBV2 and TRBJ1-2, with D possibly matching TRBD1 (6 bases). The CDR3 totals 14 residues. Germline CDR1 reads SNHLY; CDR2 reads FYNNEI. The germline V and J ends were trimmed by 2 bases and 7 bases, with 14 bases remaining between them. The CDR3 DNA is TGTGCCAGCAGTGAAAGAGCGGGGGCCATTGGCTACACCTTC. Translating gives CASSERAGAIGYTF.

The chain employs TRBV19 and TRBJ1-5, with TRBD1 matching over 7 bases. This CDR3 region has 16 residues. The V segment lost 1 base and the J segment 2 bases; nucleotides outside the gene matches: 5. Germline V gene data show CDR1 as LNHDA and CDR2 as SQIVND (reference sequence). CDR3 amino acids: CASSIGGGVGNQPQHF. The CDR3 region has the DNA TGTGCCAGTAGTATAGGAGGGGGCGTGGGCAATCAGCCCCAGCATTTT.

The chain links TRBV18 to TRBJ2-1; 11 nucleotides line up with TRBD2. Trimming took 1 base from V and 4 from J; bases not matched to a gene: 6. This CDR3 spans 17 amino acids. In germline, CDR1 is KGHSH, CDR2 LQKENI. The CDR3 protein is CASSPQLAGEGYNEQFF. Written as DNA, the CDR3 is TGTGCCAGCTCACCACAACTAGCGGGAGAAGGGTACAATGAGCAGTTCTTC.

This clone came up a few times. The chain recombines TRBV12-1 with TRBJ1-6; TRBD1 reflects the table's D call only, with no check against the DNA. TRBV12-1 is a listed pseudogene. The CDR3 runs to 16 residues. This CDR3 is CASSSGTGGGNSPLHF. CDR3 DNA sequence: TGTGCCAGCAGCTCCGGGACAGGAGGGGGTAATTCACCCCTCCACTTT.